A selection of T cell receptor beta chains follows, all from one sample in a study of T cell responses to AZD1222 COVID-19 vaccine. Repertoires were generated with immunoSEQ multiplex PCR, while TCRdb's copy carries only in-frame clones and drops some. The repertoire holds more than 75,000 clones, with 90% as singletons. Sequenced material: peripheral blood, taken 28 days after the second AZD1222 dose. The receptors shown here come from an adult who received the AZD1222 COVID-19 vaccine. Both conserved end residues are part of each CDR3. Each record gives: J gene, D gene, V gene, clone size, CDR3 length, CDR3 protein, CDR3 DNA. A D gene is named only where the DNA matches it firmly. Size tells how often a clone was seen (once, few, many) or the class of an expanded clone, and some rows leave it out.

TRBJ1-3 | . | TRBV9 | . | 11 | CASSAQNTIYF | TGTGCCAGCAGCGCCCAAAACACCATATATTTT
TRBJ1-6 | TRBD1 | TRBV7-9 | . | 19 | CASSLVRSGTGGDNSPLHF | TGTGCCAGCAGCTTAGTGCGATCCGGGACAGGGGGCGATAATTCACCCCTCCACTTT
TRBJ1-3 | . | TRBV7-9 | . | 15 | CASSLEWNSGNTIYF | TGTGCCAGCAGCTTAGAATGGAACTCTGGAAACACCATATATTTT
TRBJ2-3 | TRBD2 | TRBV6-5 | . | 15 | CASSYSVPTSGTQYF | TGTGCCAGCAGTTACTCGGTCCCTACTAGCGGTACGCAGTATTTT
TRBJ1-5 | . | TRBV7-2 | . | 15 | CASSPRGVDNQPQHF | TGTGCCAGCAGCCCAAGGGGAGTGGACAATCAGCCCCAGCATTTT
TRBJ2-3 | . | TRBV28 | . | 13 | CASSLVNPDTQYF | TGTGCCAGCAGTTTGGTAAATCCAGATACGCAGTATTTT
TRBJ1-3 | . | TRBV7-8 | . | 14 | CASSLRGSGNTIYF | TGTGCCAGCAGCTTACGGGGCTCTGGAAACACCATATATTTT
TRBJ1-5 | . | TRBV7-2 | . | 13 | CASSPPGVQPQHF | TGTGCCAGCAGCCCCCCAGGGGTTCAGCCCCAGCATTTT
TRBJ2-1 | . | TRBV14 | . | 12 | CASSQMYNEQFF | TGTGCCAGCAGCCAAATGTACAATGAGCAGTTCTTC
TRBJ1-1 | . | TRBV5-1 | . | 15 | CASSLADGTTSKAFF | TGCGCCAGCAGCTTGGCCGACGGGACGACTAGTAAAGCTTTCTTT
TRBJ1-4 | TRBD1 | TRBV5-8 | . | 12 | CASRTGDEKLFF | TGTGCCAGCCGAACAGGGGATGAAAAACTGTTTTTT
TRBJ2-1 | TRBD1 | TRBV15 | . | 14 | CATSTDRGGNEQFF | TGTGCCACCAGCACAGACAGGGGGGGCAATGAGCAGTTCTTC
TRBJ1-5 | . | TRBV4-3 | . | 15 | CASSPGRYSNQPQHF | TGCGCCAGCAGCCCAGGACGGTATAGCAATCAGCCCCAGCATTTT
TRBJ1-1 | . | TRBV5-6 | . | 13 | CASSFAENTEAFF | TGTGCCAGCAGCTTCGCGGAGAACACTGAAGCTTTCTTT
TRBJ2-1 | . | TRBV7-2 | . | 14 | CASSLGAVNDEQFF | TGTGCCAGCAGCTTAGGAGCGGTTAATGATGAGCAGTTCTTC
TRBJ1-3 | . | TRBV9 | . | 13 | CASSVAQENTIYF | TGTGCCAGCAGCGTAGCACAGGAAAACACCATATATTTT
TRBJ1-4 | . | TRBV5-1 | . | 15 | CASSLERGAGEKLFF | TGCGCCAGCAGCTTGGAAAGGGGCGCGGGTGAAAAACTGTTTTTT
TRBJ1-4 | . | TRBV15 | . | 16 | CATSRDQGPLDEKLFF | TGTGCCACCAGCAGAGATCAAGGGCCTCTAGATGAAAAACTGTTTTTT
TRBJ2-1 | . | TRBV9 | . | 15 | CASSVVTGAYNEQFF | TGTGCCAGCAGCGTAGTAACGGGGGCCTACAATGAGCAGTTCTTC
TRBJ1-3 | . | TRBV2 | . | 18 | CASSDPLSGFTSGNTIYF | TGTGCCAGCAGTGATCCTCTGTCGGGATTCACGTCTGGAAACACCATATATTTT
TRBJ1-2 | . | TRBV28 | . | 13 | CASSSTFGHLPLF | TGTGCCAGCAGTTCGACCTTTGGACACTTACCCCTCTTC
TRBJ1-3 | . | TRBV6-6 | . | 16 | CASSYSAGPSGNTIYF | TGTGCCAGCAGTTACTCGGCGGGACCATCTGGAAACACCATATATTTT
TRBJ2-1 | TRBD2 | TRBV5-1 | . | 16 | CASSFQTSGGWDEQFF | TGCGCCAGCAGCTTCCAGACTAGCGGGGGCTGGGATGAGCAGTTCTTC
TRBJ1-2 | . | TRBV4-1 | . | 20 | CASSQGSILRDTHLNYGYTF | TGCGCCAGCAGCCAGGGTTCGATTCTCCGGGACACCCACCTTAACTATGGCTACACCTTC
TRBJ1-2 | . | TRBV28 | . | 13 | CASSPITGLGYTF | TGTGCCAGCAGCCCTATTACAGGACTCGGCTACACCTTC
TRBJ1-1 | TRBD1 | TRBV19 | . | 15 | CASSGTGGLGTEAFF | TGTGCCAGTTCCGGGACAGGGGGCTTGGGGACTGAAGCTTTCTTT
TRBJ2-2 | . | TRBV11-2 | . | 15 | CASSLADSDTGELFF | TGTGCCAGCAGCTTAGCGGACAGTGACACCGGGGAGCTGTTTTTT
TRBJ1-4 | . | TRBV7-8 | . | 16 | CASSLVSGVGNEKLFF | TGTGCCAGCAGCTTAGTTTCAGGGGTGGGGAATGAAAAACTGTTTTTT
TRBJ1-1 | . | TRBV10-3 | . | 13 | CAISEIVGGEAFF | TGTGCCATCAGTGAGATTGTGGGAGGCGAAGCTTTCTTT
TRBJ1-2 | TRBD1 | TRBV5-5 | . | 13 | CASSDDRDYGYTF | TGTGCCAGCAGCGACGACAGGGACTATGGCTACACCTTC
TRBJ1-2 | . | TRBV19 | . | 14 | CASTPASPVYGYTF | TGTGCCAGTACCCCTGCCAGTCCCGTCTATGGCTACACCTTC
TRBJ1-2 | . | TRBV10-3 | . | 15 | CAIRGPIDRSYGYTF | TGTGCCATCAGGGGTCCAATTGACAGGAGCTATGGCTACACCTTC
TRBJ1-4 | . | TRBV7-2 | . | 15 | CASSLRGTGSEKLFF | TGTGCCAGCAGCTTAAGGGGGACGGGTAGCGAAAAACTGTTTTTT
TRBJ2-7 | TRBD1 | TRBV28 | . | 14 | CASGRGQGTYEQYF | TGTGCCAGCGGACGGGGACAGGGTACCTACGAGCAGTACTTC
TRBJ1-3 | . | TRBV5-1 | . | 17 | CASSPGGGTRPGDTIYF | TGCGCCAGCAGCCCGGGCGGCGGCACTCGCCCTGGGGACACCATATATTTT
TRBJ1-2 | TRBD1 | TRBV7-9 | once | 15 | CASSLVGQANYGYTF | TGTGCCAGCAGCTTAGTGGGACAGGCTAACTATGGCTACACCTTC
TRBJ1-1 | . | TRBV2 | . | 14 | CASSPILRDSEAFF | TGTGCCAGCAGTCCGATACTCCGGGACTCTGAAGCTTTCTTT
TRBJ1-1 | . | TRBV7-2 | . | 14 | CASKGDLVNTEAFF | TGTGCCAGCAAGGGGGATTTGGTAAACACTGAAGCTTTCTTT
TRBJ2-7 | TRBD2 | TRBV2 | . | 16 | CASRRLAGGGPYEQYF | TGTGCCAGCAGAAGGCTAGCGGGGGGGGGACCCTACGAGCAGTACTTC
TRBJ2-2 | . | TRBV7-8 | . | 12 | CASNKGTGELFF | TGTGCCAGCAATAAAGGGACCGGGGAGCTGTTTTTT
TRBJ2-1 | . | TRBV5-1 | . | 13 | CASSLGSYNEQFF | TGCGCCAGCAGCTTGGGGTCCTACAATGAGCAGTTCTTC
TRBJ2-7 | . | TRBV11-2 | . | 12 | CASKGRSYEQYF | TGTGCCAGTAAGGGGCGCTCCTACGAGCAGTACTTC
TRBJ2-7 | TRBD1 | TRBV6-5 | . | 13 | CASRKTGAYEQYF | TGTGCCAGCAGAAAGACAGGGGCCTACGAGCAGTACTTC
TRBJ2-5 | TRBD1 | TRBV6-5 | . | 13 | CASRGTALETQYF | TGTGCCAGCAGGGGGACAGCACTAGAGACCCAGTACTTC
TRBJ1-6 | . | TRBV6-5 | . | 14 | CASSPTGRNSPLHF | TGTGCCAGCAGTCCAACAGGGAGGAATTCACCCCTCCACTTT
TRBJ1-2 | . | TRBV28 | . | 17 | CASSFGGGANANYGYTF | TGTGCCAGCAGTTTCGGTGGGGGGGCGAATGCTAACTATGGCTACACCTTC
TRBJ2-7 | TRBD1 | TRBV2 | . | 14 | CASSYNRGPYEQYF | TGTGCCAGCAGTTATAACAGGGGGCCCTACGAGCAGTACTTC
TRBJ1-5 | . | TRBV7-2 | . | 14 | CASSSTTTNQPQHF | TGTGCCAGCAGTTCCACCACTACAAATCAGCCCCAGCATTTT
TRBJ2-2 | . | TRBV3-1/TRBV3-2 | . | 16 | CASSQQGGMSTGELFF | TGTGCCAGCAGCCAGCAAGGGGGAATGAGCACCGGGGAGCTGTTTTTT
TRBJ2-2 | TRBD1 | TRBV11-3 | once | 15 | CASRPGTGSTGELFF | TGTGCCAGCAGGCCCGGGACAGGGTCGACCGGGGAGCTGTTTTTT
TRBJ2-7 | TRBD1 | TRBV3-1/TRBV3-2 | . | 15 | CASSPYGQGADEQYF | TGTGCCAGCAGCCCCTACGGACAGGGGGCAGACGAGCAGTACTTC
TRBJ2-7 | . | TRBV5-1 | . | 14 | CASSFSSGAYEQYF | TGCGCCAGCAGCTTTTCCTCCGGGGCCTACGAGCAGTACTTC